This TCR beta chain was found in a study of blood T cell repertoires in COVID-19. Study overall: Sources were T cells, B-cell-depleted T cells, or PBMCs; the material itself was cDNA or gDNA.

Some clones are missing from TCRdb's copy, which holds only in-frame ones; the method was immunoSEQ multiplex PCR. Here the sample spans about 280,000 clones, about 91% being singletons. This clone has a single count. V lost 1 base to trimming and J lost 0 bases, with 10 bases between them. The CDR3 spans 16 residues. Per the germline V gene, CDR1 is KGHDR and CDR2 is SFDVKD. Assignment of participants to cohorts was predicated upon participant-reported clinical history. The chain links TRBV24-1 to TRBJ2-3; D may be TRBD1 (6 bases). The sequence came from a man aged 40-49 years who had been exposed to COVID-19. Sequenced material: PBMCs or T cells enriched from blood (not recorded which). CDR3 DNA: TGTGCCACCAGTGATTTTTCACAGGGCAGCACAGATACGCAGTATTTT. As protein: CATSDFSQGSTDTQYF.